This section outlines one T cell receptor beta chain sequence together with its context. The sample comes from a study of tumor and adjacent non-tumor tissue in lung cancer. About the study: Aged about 30 to 76 years, patients included roughly eleven men and several women with stage I to III disease.

The library came from three nested PCR rounds adapted from ARM-PCR protocols. MiXCR, applied by TCRdb to the multiplex PCR reads, yields one record per CDR3 protein. This sample has 120,000 or so distinct CDR3 sequences; 55% to 75% occur once, and the top ten carry around 13%. The template was RNA from unsorted bulk tissue. Germline-derived CDR1 and CDR2 are SGHAT and FQNNGV. This CDR3 comprises 12 residues. V gave up 7 bases and J gave up 11 bases, with 12 bases separating them. The rearrangement uses TRBV11-2 and TRBJ1-6; D might be TRBD1 (6 bases). This TCR derives from a man aged 25-40 years with non-small cell lung cancer. The sequenced material came from lung tumor tissue. The DNA for the CDR3 is TGTGCCAGCAACCATCCAGGGGCACCCCTCCACTTT. Translation: CASNHPGAPLHF.